Listed below are T cell receptor beta chains from one sample, sequenced in a study of blood T cells in healthy people across ages. TCRdb recomputed calls from the 5' RACE reads with MiXCR, one row per CDR3 protein. Altogether about 1,400,000 distinct CDR3 sequences are present, around 39% being singletons, with the ten largest covering approximately 7.9%. The sequenced sample consisted of blood. The receptors shown here come from a woman between 18 and 29 years old in good health. Each CDR3 is given with its conserved first and last residue. D genes are given only for firm matches. Size values are once, few and many counts, or a class for expanded clones, and some rows have none.

D gene: -; clone size: -; J gene: TRBJ2-4; V gene: TRBV6-5; CDR3 protein: CASSPLGTSKNIQYF; CDR3 DNA: TGTGCCAGCAGCCCCCTCGGGACTTCAAAAAACATTCAGTACTTC
D gene: -; clone size: -; J gene: TRBJ2-1; V gene: TRBV20-1; CDR3 protein: CSVAGRFNEQFF; CDR3 DNA: TGCAGTGTTGCGGGAAGGTTCAATGAGCAGTTCTTC
D gene: -; clone size: -; J gene: TRBJ1-2; V gene: TRBV6-5; CDR3 protein: CASSLFPDRTYGYTF; CDR3 DNA: TGTGCCAGCAGTCTCTTCCCGGACAGAACCTATGGCTACACCTTC
D gene: -; clone size: -; J gene: TRBJ2-7; V gene: TRBV6-2/TRBV6-3; CDR3 protein: CASSHGRSSYNEQYF; CDR3 DNA: TGTGCCAGCAGTCATGGACGTAGCTCCTACAATGAGCAGTACTTC
D gene: -; clone size: few; J gene: TRBJ2-1; V gene: TRBV4-1; CDR3 protein: CASSQDLGLYNEQFF; CDR3 DNA: TGCGCCAGCAGCCAAGATCTAGGACTCTACAATGAGCAGTTCTTC
D gene: TRBD1; clone size: -; J gene: TRBJ2-5; V gene: TRBV28; CDR3 protein: CASSQNRGRLQETQYF; CDR3 DNA: TGTGCCAGCAGTCAGAACAGGGGGCGCCTTCAAGAGACCCAGTACTTC
D gene: TRBD1; clone size: -; J gene: TRBJ1-1; V gene: TRBV5-1; CDR3 protein: CASSFAGQGSNREAFF; CDR3 DNA: TGCGCCAGCAGCTTTGCGGGACAGGGGTCCAACCGGGAAGCTTTCTTT
D gene: -; clone size: -; J gene: TRBJ2-7; V gene: TRBV27; CDR3 protein: CASGMASLNEQYF; CDR3 DNA: TGTGCCAGCGGTATGGCTAGCCTAAACGAGCAGTACTTC
D gene: -; clone size: -; J gene: TRBJ1-2; V gene: TRBV7-2; CDR3 protein: CASSLERRGGSGYTF; CDR3 DNA: TGTGCCAGCAGCTTAGAGCGCAGGGGAGGGAGTGGCTACACCTTC
D gene: TRBD2; clone size: -; J gene: TRBJ2-3; V gene: TRBV4-2; CDR3 protein: CASSLTLTSGSPISTDTQYF; CDR3 DNA: TGTGCCAGCAGCCTCACCTTGACTAGCGGGAGCCCTATCAGCACAGATACGCAGTATTTT
D gene: -; clone size: -; J gene: TRBJ2-6; V gene: TRBV5-1; CDR3 protein: CASRNAGAGANVPTF; CDR3 DNA: TGCGCCAGCAGAAATGCGGGGGCTGGGGCCAACGTCCCGACTTTC